This entry describes one T cell receptor (beta chain). This record comes from a study of tumor-infiltrating lymphocytes in localized non-small cell lung cancer. Study overall: Several tumor histologies, both smoking statuses, and some post-neoadjuvant chemotherapy samples were included.

V dropped 2 bases and J dropped 9; count of bases not matched to a gene: 9. The CDR3 extends over 16 amino acids. Germline assignment: CDR1 SGHRS and CDR2 YFSETQ. Libraries were prepared by immunoSEQ multiplex PCR; TCRdb keeps only in-frame clonotypes and omits some of them. This repertoire shows 20,000 to 30,000 clones, nearly 70% found once; its top ten account for around 15%. This sequence was found in a human donor with non-small cell lung cancer. The source material was lung tumor tissue. This sequence joins TRBV5-1 and TRBJ2-1; TRBD2 matches at 12 bases. The CDR3 loop reads CASSFTTSGSPGEQFF. The DNA for the CDR3 is TGCGCCAGCAGCTTTACGACTAGCGGGAGTCCGGGTGAGCAGTTCTTC.